This paragraph reports one T cell receptor beta chain. Method: immunoSEQ multiplex PCR; TCRdb's copy keeps in-frame clones and lacks some. This table holds a few hundred thousand clones, 65% to 90% found once. This entry belongs to a study of blood T cell repertoires in COVID-19. At the level of the study: Material from acute and convalescent COVID-19 was sourced from the United States, Italy and Spain. From T cells, B-cell-depleted T cells, or PBMCs came the material, which was cDNA or gDNA.

Deletions cut 7 bases from V and 4 bases from J, with 15 bases between. The CDR3 has 14 residues. Germline V gene lookup returns CDR1 MNHEY and CDR2 SVGAGI. The receptor was isolated from a woman in her 30s who had been exposed to COVID-19. The sample taken for sequencing was PBMCs or T cells enriched from blood (not recorded which). This rearrangement joins TRBV6-5 to TRBJ2-3; D is perhaps TRBD1 (8 bases). For the CDR3, the DNA is TGTGCCAGCAACAGGGGGGGGGTTGCAGATACGCAGTATTTT. Amino acids: CASNRGGVADTQYF.